What follows are 4 T cell receptor beta chains derived from one specimen sequenced in a study of blood T cells in healthy people across ages. A second about 7 to 12 cycle PCR used barcoded and J-beta primers. TCRdb processed the 5' RACE reads anew with MiXCR; each CDR3 protein has one entry. The repertoire holds fewer than 700,000 distinct CDR3 sequences, with about 45% as singletons. The sequenced sample consisted of blood. The receptor set was obtained from a man older than 75 in good health.

Of note for this clonotype: Sequence at one end of the junction differs from germline and may be a read error. J is TRBJ2-7 and V is TRBV6-5, with TRBD1 matching over 7 bases. Germline values: CDR1 MNHEY, CDR2 SVGAGI. The CDR3 totals 14 residues. The DNA for the CDR3 is TGCGTCAGCAGTCACCGGACAGGAAGCTACGAGCAGTACTTC. Residues: CVSSHRTGSYEQYF.

The sample holds a few counts of this clonotype. It may be a read error: a sequence one base away is much more abundant. The chain joins TRBV7-7 to TRBJ2-1; D could derive from TRBD1 or TRBD2 (6 bases each). CDR1 and CDR2 (germline): SSHAT, FNYEAQ (reference sequence). This CDR3 is 13 amino acids long. The CDR3 coding sequence is TGTGTCAGCAGCTTATGGGGGGCAGATGAGCAGTTCTTC. Protein sequence: CVSSLWGADEQFF.

This clonotype was recorded a few times. The chain is built from TRBV2 and TRBJ2-7; a weak D match, TRBD2 (5 bases). Trimming pared 6 bases from V and 2 bases from J, leaving 11 bases between. The CDR3 runs to 13 residues. Germline V gene data show CDR1 as SNHLY and CDR2 as FYNNEI. CDR3 in amino acids: CASRGGGTYEQYF. The CDR3 nucleotides are TGTGCCAGCAGGGGCGGAGGTACCTACGAGCAGTACTTC.

As to this clonotype: It may be a read error: a sequence one base away is much more abundant. The genes are TRBV6-5 and TRBJ2-1, with D possibly TRBD2 on 6 matching bases. The CDR3 consists of 14 residues. From germline, CDR1 is MNHEY and CDR2 SVGAGI. CDR3 sequence: CASSSATRYNGQFF. CDR3 sequence (DNA): TGTGCCAGCAGTTCAGCGACTAGATACAATGGGCAGTTCTTC.